The present T cell receptor beta chain was sequenced within a study of T cell responses to AZD1222 COVID-19 vaccine. This table comes from immunoSEQ multiplex PCR, and its TCRdb copy is limited to in-frame clones, with some not included. The repertoire holds about 140,000 clones, with 90% to 95% as singletons. The CDR3 extends over 14 amino acids. V dropped 5 bases and J dropped 4 bases, with 9 bases sitting between them. Germline V gene data show CDR1 as MNHEY and CDR2 as SMNVEV (reference sequence). Study conclusions and caveats: Two AZD1222 doses significantly raised spike-specific TCR breadth and depth over controls. The donor group comprised mostly white British people and more females; the analysis possibly underestimated clonal diversity. The study found vaccine-associated CD4 TCRs spanning spike, dominant at 160-218 and 743-854. Only five or six people who got AZD1222 tested seropositive at baseline.

To note about this clone: Its antigen is undetermined.

V usage is TRBV27 and J usage is TRBJ2-6; TRBD2 is a possible D gene (5 bases). The specimen comprised peripheral blood, sampled after recovery from COVID-19. The clonotype was recovered from an adult who had recovered from COVID-19. CDR3 nucleotides: TGTGCCAGCAGTGAGGGTTTCGGGGCCAACGTCCTGACTTTC. The encoded protein is CASSEGFGANVLTF.